The 8 T cell receptor beta chains given below trace back to one sample, sequenced in a study of OX40 agonist ivuxolimab in advanced cancers. TCRdb keeps only in-frame clones here, not all; method: immunoSEQ multiplex PCR. The table shows approximately 39,000 clones, with around 89% occurring only once. The sample here was CD4+ or CD8+ T cells sorted from blood, taken in a trial of the OX40 agonist ivuxolimab. The origin of the receptors is an adult with an advanced solid tumor such as melanoma, head and neck, liver or kidney cancer.

The chain employs TRBV29-1 and TRBJ1-1, with a tentative D call TRBD1 (5 bases). V lost 3 bases, J lost 4 bases, and 15 bases lay in between. CDR3 length: 14 amino acids. In germline, CDR1 is SQVTM, CDR2 ANQGSEA. CDR3 sequence reads: CSVDSGSGSTEAFF. The CDR3 coding sequence is TGCAGCGTTGATTCGGGTTCAGGGAGCACTGAAGCTTTCTTT.

The chain uses TRBV6-6 and TRBJ2-1; unclear D gene. Trimming removed 7 bases at V and 6 bases at J, with 7 bases between. The length of the CDR3 is 11 residues. CDR1 is MNHNY, CDR2 SVGAGI, per germline (reference sequence). The CDR3 DNA is TGTGCCAGCACGGCTACCAATGAGCAGTTCTTC. Its translation: CASTATNEQFF.

The V gene is TRBV5-6, the J gene TRBJ2-7; D gene uncertain. V shed 3 bases and J shed 4 bases, with 8 bases lying between them. Looked up from germline, CDR1 is SGHDT and CDR2 is YYEEEE. CDR3 length: 12 residues. The CDR3 DNA sequence: TGTGCCAGCAGCTCCCGATATTACGAGCAGTACTTC. The encoded protein is CASSSRYYEQYF.

In this sample, this clone is medium-sized (0.01 to 0.1%). This rearrangement joins TRBV5-4 to TRBJ1-4, with 9 bases matching TRBD1. Losses at the gene ends were 4 bases for V and 5 bases for J; bases not matched to a gene: 6. CDR1 is SGHNT and CDR2 is YYREEE in the germline V gene (reference sequence). This CDR3 is 15 amino acids long. The CDR3 loop reads CASSENRGLNEKLFF. The CDR3 DNA sequence: TGTGCCAGCAGCGAGAACAGGGGGCTCAATGAAAAACTGTTTTTT.

This clone was seen a single time. V usage is TRBV19 and J usage is TRBJ1-2, with D possibly TRBD1 on 5 matching bases. Trimming cost V 3 bases and J 4 bases, with 15 bases left between them. The CDR3 is made up of 15 amino acids. The germline CDR1 and CDR2 sequences are LNHDA and SQIVND (reference sequence). The CDR3 is CASSIRGEGPYGYTF. For the CDR3, the DNA is TGTGCCAGTAGTATTCGAGGGGAGGGTCCCTATGGCTACACCTTC.

This sequence joins TRBV28 and TRBJ2-7, with 9 bases identical to TRBD1. From germline, CDR1 is MDHEN and CDR2 SYDVKM. V lost 7 bases and J lost 3; bases outside the gene matches: 13. This CDR3 is built from 16 residues. DNA for the CDR3: TGTGCCAGCATCAATCCTTCCGGGACAGGGTACTACGAGCAGTACTTC. As protein: CASINPSGTGYYEQYF.

The chain links TRBV30 to TRBJ1-2, with 7 bases aligning to TRBD1. This CDR3 comprises 13 residues. Germline lookup yields CDR1 GTSNPN and CDR2 SVGIG (reference sequence). The J segment lost 4 bases and the V segment lost 4 bases, leaving 6 bases of the junction unmatched. Written as DNA, the CDR3 is TGTGCCTGGAAAACAGGGGTTGGCTATGGCTACACCTTC. Translation: CAWKTGVGYGYTF.

This chain links TRBV6-5 with TRBJ1-3; no clear D. The CDR3 totals 15 residues. The germline V gene has CDR1 MNHEY and CDR2 SVGAGI. The V end was cut by 7 bases, the J end by 0 bases, with 13 bases between. The CDR3 spells CASIPRSPSGNTIYF. CDR3 bases: TGTGCCAGCATCCCCAGGAGTCCCTCTGGAAACACCATATATTTT.